The 23 T cell receptor beta chains below all came from one sample that was sequenced in a study of cytomegalovirus exposure and HLA in healthy donors (TCRdb year 2017). Libraries were made using the immunoSEQ multiplex PCR assay. A mixture of 60 forward primers for TCR Vbeta segments and 13 reverse primers for TCR Jbeta segments was used in the multiplex PCR. Imported from immuneACCESS, the table was reduced by TCRdb to in-frame sequences with V and J called. These copies leave out some clones; in studies compared against another copy, an unresolved V gene accounts for under half, and the cause of the remainder is not known. The sample contains over 90,000 clones, 65% to 85% of them found a single time. Of the sample, about 20% is held by the ten largest clones. The sample comprised PBMCs. The receptors derive from a woman in her fifties or sixties in good health and CMV-seropositive.

V and J are TRBV25-1 and TRBJ2-2; D is possibly TRBD2 (6 bases). From germline, CDR1 is MGHDK and CDR2 SYGVNS. This CDR3 has 16 residues. Trimming removed 0 bases from V and 1 base from J, with 9 bases in between. The CDR3 loop reads CASSEYSSGNTGELFF. Written as DNA, the CDR3 is TGTGCCAGCAGTGAATATAGTAGCGGGAACACCGGGGAGCTGTTTTTT.

This rearrangement joins TRBV6-1 to TRBJ1-2; tentatively, D is TRBD1 (6 bases). Trimming left V 4 bases short and J 4 bases short, with 13 bases between. There are 14 residues in the CDR3. Looked up from germline, CDR1 is MNHNS and CDR2 is SASEGT. The CDR3 DNA reads TGTGCCAGCAGTGGCGGGGGGCGGATCTATGGCTACACCTTC. Amino acids: CASSGGGRIYGYTF.

The chain is built from TRBV18 and TRBJ2-5; 11 nucleotides line up with TRBD2. Looked up from germline, CDR1 is KGHSH and CDR2 is LQKENI. The CDR3 sequence is 14 residues long. V lost 3 bases and J lost 3; bases outside the gene matches: 0. CDR3 sequence (DNA): TGTGCCAGCTCACCGGGACTAGCGGAAGAGACCCAGTACTTC. It encodes CASSPGLAEETQYF.

The chain carries TRBV13 and TRBJ1-5, with D tentatively TRBD1 (5 bases). Germline CDR1 reads PRHDT; CDR2 reads FYEKMQ (reference sequence). The CDR3 sequence is 14 residues long. The V end was cut by 0 bases, the J end by 5 bases, with 8 bases between. CDR3 nucleotide sequence: TGTGCCAGCAGCTTAGGTGGCAGGGATCAGCCCCAGCATTTT. It codes for CASSLGGRDQPQHF.

The chain uses TRBV10-3 and TRBJ2-5; TRBD2 agrees at 10 bases. The DNA matches TRBJ2-7 better at its end, which makes the J call doubtful. Germline V gives CDR1 ENHRY, CDR2 SYGVKD. CDR3 length equals 14 residues. CDR3 residues: CAISLSSGSSEQYF. The CDR3 DNA reads TGTGCCATCAGTCTTTCTAGCGGGAGTTCCGAGCAGTACTTC.

The CDR3 loop is CASSRRGQVGQPQHF. The CDR3 DNA follows: TGTGCCAGCAGTCGTCGCGGACAGGTGGGTCAGCCCCAGCATTTT. J is TRBJ1-5 and V is TRBV27, with 7 bases lining up with TRBD1. The CDR3 has 15 residues. In germline, CDR1 is MNHEY, CDR2 SMNVEV (reference sequence). With 5 bases clipped from V and 6 bases from J, the junction kept 10 bases outside the gene matches.

Here the CDR3 DNA reads TGTGCCATCAGTGAGTCGTTCAGCGGAGGGAGGGAGCAGTACTTC. Translated, it gives CAISESFSGGREQYF. The chain joins TRBV10-3 to TRBJ2-7, with a possible D match to TRBD2 (6 bases). This CDR3 is 15 amino acids long. V was trimmed by 0 bases and J by 7 bases, leaving 16 bases between them. Per germline, CDR1 ENHRY and CDR2 SYGVKD.

Remarks on this clone: Compared with germline, one end of the junction differs, possibly owing to a read error. The chain has TRBV7-9 and TRBJ2-2; D is perhaps TRBD2 (5 bases). Germline V gene lookup returns CDR1 SEHNR and CDR2 FQNEAQ (reference sequence). This CDR3 spans 13 amino acids. The CDR3 DNA reads as TGTTCCAGCAGCTTCGAGGGCACCGGGGAGCTGTTTTTT. Its translation: CSSSFEGTGELFF. The whole variable domain, remainder taken from reference TRBV7-9 and TRBJ2-2, is DTGVSQNPRHKITKRGQNVTFRCDPISEHNRLYWYRQTLGQGPEFLTYFQNEAQLEKSRLLSDRFSAERPKGSFSTLEIQRTEQGDSAMYLCSSSFEGTGELFFGEGSRLTVL.

The rearrangement uses TRBV6-1 and TRBJ2-7, with 7 positions matching TRBD1. The CDR3 sequence is 15 residues long. Germline CDR1 and CDR2: MNHNS and SASEGT. J was trimmed by 5 bases and V by 4 bases; bases with no gene match: 11. CDR3 sequence reads: CASSGLGQDIHEQYF. DNA for the CDR3: TGTGCCAGCAGTGGGTTAGGACAGGATATCCACGAGCAGTACTTC.

The chain uses TRBV2 and TRBJ1-3; D may be TRBD1 (6 bases). The germline V gene has CDR1 SNHLY and CDR2 FYNNEI. This CDR3 has 14 amino acids. V lost 5 bases to trimming and J lost 4 bases, with 12 bases between them. The CDR3 DNA follows: TGTGCCAGCAGTCCCACAGGGCAGGGAAACACCATATATTTT. Protein product: CASSPTGQGNTIYF.

This sequence joins TRBV7-9 and TRBJ2-4; D possibly corresponds to TRBD1 (6 bases). The CDR3 is 12 amino acids. Germline V gene sequence: CDR1 SEHNR, CDR2 FQNEAQ (reference sequence). V was clipped by 3 bases and J by 8 bases, with 8 bases between them. As DNA, the CDR3 is TGTGCCAGCAGCTTGAGGGGGTACATTCAGTACTTC. Protein product: CASSLRGYIQYF.

The gene calls are TRBV28 and TRBJ1-2; 12 bases line up with TRBD1. With V trimmed by 0 bases and J by 8 bases, 7 bases remained unmatched. The CDR3 consists of 16 residues. The germline V gene has CDR1 MDHEN and CDR2 SYDVKM. The CDR3 DNA sequence: TGTGCCAGCAGTTTATGGTCGGGGACAGGGGGCGGGGGCTACACCTTC. It yields the protein CASSLWSGTGGGGYTF.

J is TRBJ2-2 and V is TRBV5-1, with D possibly matching TRBD2 (5 bases). The CDR3 spans 14 residues. The V end was cut by 4 bases, the J end by 4 bases, with 11 bases between. Germline V gene data show CDR1 as SGHRS and CDR2 as YFSETQ. This CDR3 reads CASSPGYFTGELFF. The DNA of the CDR3 is TGCGCCAGCAGCCCGGGATACTTCACCGGGGAGCTGTTTTTT.

Many counts were recorded for this clone. The chain recombines TRBV15 with TRBJ1-4; 7 positions match TRBD1. This CDR3 spans 14 amino acids. Unmatched junction bases numbered 8, after V lost 6 bases and J lost 7 bases. Germline V lookup: CDR1 LNHNV, CDR2 YYDKDF (reference sequence). The DNA of the CDR3 is TGTGCCACCAGTTCCGGGACAGAGGCTGAAAAACTGTTTTTT. Translating gives CATSSGTEAEKLFF.

The rearrangement joins TRBV4-1 to TRBJ1-3; 8 bases agree with TRBD1. The germline gives CDR1 MGHRA, CDR2 YSYEKL. Trimming cost V 2 bases and J 1 base; bases outside gene matches: 7. The CDR3 length is 17 residues. The CDR3 sequence is CASSQSGQGGSGNTIYF. The CDR3 nucleotides read TGCGCCAGCAGCCAAAGCGGACAGGGTGGGTCTGGAAACACCATATATTTT.

J is TRBJ2-1 and V is TRBV18, with 8 nucleotides matching TRBD2. Germline CDR1 reads KGHSH; CDR2 reads LQKENI. CDR3 length: 16 residues. V shed 0 bases and J 8 bases; nucleotides not matched to a gene: 9. The CDR3 spells CASSPPGAGVFDEQFF. As DNA, the CDR3 is TGTGCCAGCTCACCACCGGGAGCGGGAGTATTCGATGAGCAGTTCTTC.

The rearrangement uses TRBV28 and TRBJ2-7; unclear D gene. Deletions cut 6 bases from V and 4 bases from J, with 10 bases between. This CDR3 spans 12 amino acids. From germline, CDR1 is MDHEN and CDR2 SYDVKM. DNA of the CDR3: TGTGCCAGCAGCCCTATCCTGTACGAGCAGTACTTC. Amino acids: CASSPILYEQYF. Together with reference TRBV28 and TRBJ2-7, the CDR3 gives the full variable domain: DVKVTQSSRYLVKRTGEKVFLECVQDMDHENMFWYRQDPGLGLRLIYFSYDVKMKEKGDIPEGYSVSREKKERFSLILESASTNQTSMYLCASSPILYEQYFGPGTRLTVT.

The V and J genes are TRBV7-9 and TRBJ2-6; a weak D match, TRBD1 (6 bases). The CDR3 totals 16 residues. V dropped 5 bases and J dropped 4 bases, with 15 bases sitting between them. Germline loops: CDR1 SEHNR, CDR2 FQNEAQ (reference sequence). The CDR3 DNA reads as TGTGCCAGCAGCCAAAGAGGGGGATTCGGGGCCAACGTCCTGACTTTC. Translated: CASSQRGGFGANVLTF.

V and J are TRBV19 and TRBJ2-1; D call uncertain. Germline CDR1 and CDR2: LNHDA and SQIVND (reference sequence). The germline V and J ends were trimmed by 1 base and 0 bases, with 16 bases remaining between them. There are 18 residues in the CDR3. The CDR3 reads CASSIAPFVQSSYNEQFF. The DNA of the CDR3 is TGTGCCAGTAGTATAGCCCCTTTTGTCCAGTCCTCCTACAATGAGCAGTTCTTC.

This clone has just a few counts. A junction end diverges from the germline sequence, so it may reflect a read error. The chain couples TRBV7-7 to TRBJ1-1; TRBD1 might be the D (5 bases). Germline V gives CDR1 SSHAT, CDR2 FNYEAQ (reference sequence). The CDR3 has 13 amino acids. The CDR3 sequence is CASSSGENTEAFF. CDR3 nucleotides: TGTGCTAGCAGTTCGGGGGAGAACACTGAAGCTTTCTTT.

V is TRBV4-1 and J is TRBJ2-5; maybe TRBD1 (5 bases). CDR3 size: 15 residues. The germline V and J ends were trimmed by 0 bases and 2 bases, with 10 bases remaining between them. CDR1 MGHRA and CDR2 YSYEKL come from the germline V gene. The CDR3 DNA follows: TGCGCCAGCAGCCAAGATTTGGGGCAGCAAGAGACCCAGTACTTC. It yields the protein CASSQDLGQQETQYF.

V and J are TRBV19 and TRBJ2-7; D is perhaps TRBD2 (6 bases). The V gene lost 4 bases and the J gene lost 2 bases, with 12 bases spanning the gap. The CDR3 has 14 residues. Germline V CDR1 and CDR2: LNHDA, SQIVND (reference sequence). CDR3 DNA: TGTGCCAGTAGTAAAAATAGGGAGGCCTACGAGCAGTACTTC. Protein product: CASSKNREAYEQYF.

This clone was detected only a few times. The genes are TRBV6-5 and TRBJ2-7; a weak D match, TRBD1 (6 bases). Trimming took off 6 bases at V and 7 bases at J, with 22 bases between the two ends. CDR1 and CDR2 from the germline V gene are MNHEY and SVGAGI. The CDR3 extends over 15 amino acids. The CDR3 is CASSSPTGFGLEQYF. CDR3 sequence (DNA): TGTGCCAGCAGCAGTCCCACAGGGTTCGGGTTGGAGCAGTACTTC.